This T cell receptor (beta chain) was profiled in a study of T cell responses to AZD1222 COVID-19 vaccine. Findings of the study overall: Clonal diversity was possibly underestimated; the donors were predominantly white British and more often female. Repertoire sampling occurred only after the peak T cell response.

Trimming removed 7 bases from V and 8 bases from J; junction bases left unmatched: 3. CDR1 and CDR2 from the germline V gene are SQVTM and ANQGSEA. The CDR3 runs to 12 residues. Sequencing was performed with immunoSEQ multiplex PCR; in TCRdb, only in-frame clones are kept and a portion is missing. Counted here are around 150,000 clones, around 93% occurring once; the ten biggest clones make up around 2.5%. On this clone: What it recognizes is unknown.

The rearrangement joins TRBV29-1 to TRBJ1-4, with TRBD1 identical over 11 bases. Sequencing was performed on peripheral blood, taken on day 0 of AZD1222 vaccination. The source of this sequence is an adult in good health. This CDR3 is CSARDRGEKLFF. The CDR3 nucleotides read TGCAGCGCTAGGGACAGGGGGGAAAAACTGTTTTTT. The complete variable domain, with remaining parts taken from reference TRBV29-1 and TRBJ1-4, reads SAVISQKPSRDICQRGTSLTIQCQVDSQVTMMFWYRQQPGQSLTLIATANQGSEATYESGFVIDKFPISRPNLTFSTLTVSNMSPEDSSIYLCSARDRGEKLFFGSGTQLSVL.